Below, one T cell receptor beta chain is given with its context. Its recognized antigen is unknown. The input lacks base qualities; no much larger clone sits a single base away. The data belong to a study of blood T cell repertoires in COVID-19 (TCRdb year 2020). About the investigation overall: The collaborator samples originated in the United States, Italy and Spain and spanned the acute and convalescent phases of COVID-19. The prospective study material was composed of cDNA or gDNA derived from T cells, B-cell-depleted T cells, or PBMCs. Subjects who had been exposed to COVID-19, were actively infected with it, or had recovered from it provided the deeply sampled blood TCRbeta repertoires that made up the dataset. The repertoires were released in a freely available public database meant as a resource for research on the immune response to SARS-CoV-2. The samples were drawn from two sources: the first 160 participants of the ongoing ImmuneRACE study, and fewer than 1,500 subjects contributed by 6 global collaborators. Sample metadata almost always included a de-identified subject ID, COVID-19 status, age in years and sex. Where available, HLA class I and class II types were obtained from metadata supplied by the sample provider rather than from assay-based typing. Results and caveats for the whole study, not just this receptor: The amount of clinical and demographic metadata varied by source and participant and was provided uncurated.

The collaborating institutions used their own protocols to collect whole blood in K2EDTA tubes. For TCRbeta analysis, collaborators shipped samples as frozen whole blood, isolated PBMCs, or DNA extracted from either of those sample types. From cysteine to phenylalanine, the CDR3 is 15 amino acids long. Only the CDR3 DNA stays, 45 bases, in frame from base 1. Based on the germline V gene, the CDR1 and CDR2 sequences are MNHEY and SVGAGI. The trim is 2 bases for V and 1 base for J, with a gap of 11 bases between the germline ends. TCRbeta CDR3 regions were amplified from genomic DNA using the immunoSEQ Assay, a bias-controlled multiplex PCR. The paper's processing steps were these. Within the assay, amplification of reference gene primers was used to estimate how many nucleated cells each sample contained. To quantify the absolute abundance of each unique TCRbeta CDR3 rearrangement, sequence reads were collapsed and filtered. For each sample, productive Simpson clonality was calculated as the square root of Simpson's diversity index over productive rearrangements. Held by TCRdb, this immuneACCESS table contains in-frame sequences only and omits some clones. Under half of the omission traces to an unresolved V gene where checked; the cause of the rest is unknown. Clone size and V and J calls were adopted from that table, with D and trimming inferred from the DNA. This sample lists 200,000 or so clones; roughly 84% were detected once. The ten biggest clones cover around 14% of the sample.

The sequenced sample was peripheral blood. The chain couples TRBV6-5 to TRBJ1-1; no D gene is confidently identified. The sequence was collected from a human donor in a cohort sampled during active COVID-19. The CDR3 sequence is CASSYGGQKNTEAFF. The DNA sequence follows: TGTGCCAGCAGTTACGGTGGGCAGAAGAACACTGAAGCTTTCTTT.